This is a list of T cell receptor beta chains from one sample in a study of OX40 agonist ivuxolimab in advanced cancers. Here immunoSEQ multiplex PCR was the method, and the copy in TCRdb shows in-frame clones only, minus some. Of fewer than 70,000 clones listed, roughly 87% are singletons. This sample comprised CD4+ or CD8+ T cells sorted from blood, obtained in a trial of the OX40 agonist ivuxolimab. The receptors here all came from an adult with an advanced solid tumor such as melanoma, head and neck, liver or kidney cancer. The CDR3 runs from the conserved cysteine through the conserved F or W. The order of the fields is J gene, clone size, V gene, CDR3 length, D gene, CDR3 DNA, CDR3 protein. A D gene is named only where the DNA matches it firmly. Expanded clones are given a class, and other clones once, few, many or no size at all.

>TRBJ2-4|.|TRBV15|16|.
TGTGCCACCAGCGGAGGGGACACTAGCATTAAAAACATTCAGTACTTC
CATSGGDTSIKNIQYF
>TRBJ2-7|.|TRBV14|11|.
TGTGCCAGCAGCCAGGGGCCGCAGCAGTACTTC
CASSQGPQQYF
>TRBJ2-5|.|TRBV7-3|14|TRBD1
TGTGCCAGCAGCTCGGGACAGGGGATTGGGACCCAGTACTTC
CASSSGQGIGTQYF
>TRBJ1-2|.|TRBV19|10|.
TGTTGGGTGAAGTATTATGGCTACACCTTC
CWVKYYGYTF
>TRBJ2-7|.|TRBV7-3|15|TRBD1
TGCGCCAGCAGCCAAGGATCTACAGGGGCCTACGAGCAGTACTTC
CASSQGSTGAYEQYF
>TRBJ2-7|once|TRBV9|16|TRBD2
TGTGCCAGCAGCCCAACAGGAAGGACTAGCGGGTACGAGCAGTACTTC
CASSPTGRTSGYEQYF
>TRBJ1-5|.|TRBV5-6|15|.
TGTGCCAGCAGCTTGTGGGGGGGCTACAATCAGCCCCAGCATTTT
CASSLWGGYNQPQHF
>TRBJ1-1|once|TRBV10-1|12|.
TGCGCCAGCAGTGATTACGACACTGAAGCTTTCTTT
CASSDYDTEAFF
>TRBJ2-5|.|TRBV29-1|14|TRBD1
TGCAGCGTTGAACGGGACAGGGGAGGAAAGACCCAGTACTTC
CSVERDRGGKTQYF
>TRBJ2-1|once|TRBV7-2|16|TRBD2
TGTGCCAGCAGCTTAACATGGCTAGCGGGACGGCATGAGCAGTTCTTC
CASSLTWLAGRHEQFF
>TRBJ2-1|.|TRBV11-2|15|TRBD2
TGTGCCAGCAGCCTATTAGCGGGAGCCTACAATGAGCAGTTCTTC
CASSLLAGAYNEQFF
>TRBJ2-3|.|TRBV19|15|TRBD1
TGTGCCAGTAGCTCCGGGACAGGGTTTGCAGATACGCAGTATTTT
CASSSGTGFADTQYF
>TRBJ2-7|.|TRBV7-9|14|TRBD2
TGTGCCAGCAGCCCCGTGACTAGCGGGCCAAGTCCGTACTTC
CASSPVTSGPSPYF
>TRBJ2-2|.|TRBV6-5|14|TRBD1
TGTGCCAGCAGTCGGACAGGGGGCACCGGGGAGCTGTTTTTT
CASSRTGGTGELFF
>TRBJ1-1|.|TRBV29-1|14|.
TGCAGCGTTGACGACGGTCCCATGAACACTGAAGCTTTCTTT
CSVDDGPMNTEAFF
>TRBJ2-1|.|TRBV19|14|TRBD1
TGTGCCAGTAGTGTGAACAGGGGCTACAATGAGCAGTTCTTC
CASSVNRGYNEQFF
>TRBJ2-7|.|TRBV27|15|TRBD1
TGTGCCAGCAGTTTAGTCCGGACAGGAGGCAACGAGCAGTACTTC
CASSLVRTGGNEQYF
>TRBJ2-7|.|TRBV7-2|16|TRBD1
TGTGCCAGCAGCTTACATCCCCCGGGACAGGGGACCGAGCAGTACTTC
CASSLHPPGQGTEQYF
>TRBJ2-7|.|TRBV4-3|14|.
TGCGCCAGCAGCCCACCGGGACGCGCCTACGAGCAGTACTTC
CASSPPGRAYEQYF
>TRBJ2-2|.|TRBV7-1|16|.
TGTGCCAGCAGCTTACTTGCAGGGATCAGCACCGGGGAGCTGTTTTTT
CASSLLAGISTGELFF
>TRBJ1-3|.|TRBV6-6|14|TRBD1
TGTGCCAGCACCCGGGACAGCTCTGGAAACACCATATATTTT
CASTRDSSGNTIYF
>TRBJ2-5|.|TRBV5-4|15|TRBD2
TGTGCCAGCAGCTTGGGGACAGCGGGAGAGGAGACCCAGTACTTC
CASSLGTAGEETQYF
>TRBJ2-7|.|TRBV14|11|.
TGTGCCAGCAGCCAGGGTCCCAAGCAGTACTTC
CASSQGPKQYF
>TRBJ2-5|.|TRBV5-1|13|.
TGCGCCAGCAGCTTGGGAGGGGGAGAGACCCAGTACTTC
CASSLGGGETQYF
>TRBJ2-7|.|TRBV20-1|9|.
TGCAGTGCTAACTACGAGCAGTACTTC
CSANYEQYF
>TRBJ1-6|few|TRBV7-3|14|.
TGTGCCAGCAGCTTAAAGGAGTGGAATTCACCCCTCCACTTT
CASSLKEWNSPLHF
>TRBJ2-7|.|TRBV6-1|13|.
TGTGCCGCTACATTGGGGGACTCCTACGAGCAGTACTTC
CAATLGDSYEQYF
>TRBJ1-6|.|TRBV30|15|.
TGTGCCTGGAGTGTGCAGTCGGCATATAATTCACCCCTCCACTTT
CAWSVQSAYNSPLHF
>TRBJ1-1|once|TRBV7-9|15|TRBD1
TGTGCCAGCAGCCGACGGTCGACAGGGTTAACTGAAGCTTTCTTT
CASSRRSTGLTEAFF
>TRBJ2-5|.|TRBV7-3|15|.
TGTGCCAGCAGCCCCACCATTTATGATCGGGAGACCCAGTACTTC
CASSPTIYDRETQYF
>TRBJ2-5|.|TRBV2|11|.
TGTGCCAGCAGTGATTATGAGACCCAGTACTTC
CASSDYETQYF
>TRBJ2-1|.|TRBV18|14|TRBD2
TGTGCCAGCTCACCCTGGACTAGCGAAGATGAGCAGTTCTTC
CASSPWTSEDEQFF
>TRBJ2-3|.|TRBV18|16|TRBD2
TGTGCCAGCTCACGACCACTAGCGGGCCTCACAGATACGCAGTATTTT
CASSRPLAGLTDTQYF
>TRBJ2-7|.|TRBV7-9|13|.
TGTGCCAGCAGCTCGGAGTTTGGGGACGAGCAGTACTTC
CASSSEFGDEQYF
>TRBJ1-1|.|TRBV5-4|14|.
TGTGCCAGCAGCGAACCACAGGGAGTTGGTGAAGCTTTCTTT
CASSEPQGVGEAFF
>TRBJ1-5|.|TRBV6-6|15|.
TGTGCCAGCAGTTACGAGGCTACGGGCAATCAGCCCCAGCATTTT
CASSYEATGNQPQHF
>TRBJ2-1|.|TRBV5-1|15|TRBD2
TGCGCCAGCAGCTTTAGCGGGAGCTCCTACAATGAGCAGTTCTTC
CASSFSGSSYNEQFF
>TRBJ1-4|few|TRBV4-2|15|.
TGTGCCAGCAGCCCTCAACAGGGTATGGGGGAAAAACTGTTTTTT
CASSPQQGMGEKLFF
>TRBJ1-2|.|TRBV9|15|.
TGTGCCAGCAGCGGGAGCATGGGGGCCTACTATGGCTACACCTTC
CASSGSMGAYYGYTF
>TRBJ1-4|.|TRBV28|13|.
TGTGCCAGCAGAAATTTAGGGGTTGAAAAACTGTTTTTT
CASRNLGVEKLFF
>TRBJ2-3|.|TRBV21-1|18|.
TGTGCCAGCAAAAAGGGGACTAGCGGGAGGGTTGGCACAGATACGCAGTATTTT
CASKKGTSGRVGTDTQYF
>TRBJ2-1|.|TRBV11-3|13|.
TGTGCCAGCAGCTTCTCCAGGGTAGCTGAGCAGTTCTTC
CASSFSRVAEQFF
>TRBJ2-5|.|TRBV6-5|14|.
TGTGCCAGCAGTCGTAACTCAGGGCTGGGGACCCAGTACTTC
CASSRNSGLGTQYF
>TRBJ2-1|.|TRBV19|16|TRBD2
TGTGCCAGTAGCGAAGGGACTAGCGGAATCTACAATGAGCAGTTCTTC
CASSEGTSGIYNEQFF
>TRBJ1-6|.|TRBV21-1|22|.
TGTGCCAGCAGCAAAGGTAAATCGTCTACGACAGGGATACGTCCGAATAATTCACCCCTCCACTTT
CASSKGKSSTTGIRPNNSPLHF
>TRBJ1-1|few|TRBV15|14|TRBD1
TGTGCCACCCGAGCTACGACAGGGCGGAGCGAAGCTTTCTTT
CATRATTGRSEAFF
>TRBJ1-6|.|TRBV28|16|TRBD1
TGTGCCAGCAGGCAGGGGGGGAGCTCCTATAATTCACCCCTCCACTTT
CASRQGGSSYNSPLHF
>TRBJ2-1|.|TRBV2|15|.
TGTGCCAGCAGTGAAGCGCTTCCGACTTACAATGAGCAGTTCTTC
CASSEALPTYNEQFF
>TRBJ2-1|.|TRBV28|15|TRBD2
TGTGCCAGCAGTGAAATAGCGGGAGTTGGCAATGAGCAGTTCTTC
CASSEIAGVGNEQFF
>TRBJ1-4|.|TRBV7-8|14|TRBD1
TGTGCCAGCAGCCCGGGACAGGGTAATGAAAAACTGTTTTTT
CASSPGQGNEKLFF
>TRBJ2-5|.|TRBV6-6|14|.
TGTGCCAGCACCTCGACGTCACTGCAAGAGACCCAGTACTTC
CASTSTSLQETQYF
>TRBJ2-2|.|TRBV30|14|TRBD1
TGTGCCTCTCGGGACAGTGCCGAGGGCGGGGAGCTGTTTTTT
CASRDSAEGGELFF